The present T cell receptor (beta chain) was sequenced within a study of cytomegalovirus exposure and HLA in healthy donors. Study results and limitations: Most CMV-associated TCR beta chains appeared HLA-restricted in a later analysis. The study recorded fewer than 200 TCR beta chains that were cytomegalovirus-associated. Previously analyzed data showed that most TCR beta V segments were productive at a frequency of about 90% or about 30%. Later analysis reportedly placed an Asian-associated ancestry cluster below the roughly 680-donor mean in N-insertions.

Only a few counts were recorded for this clone. Its antigen remains unknown. V shed 4 bases, J shed 4 bases, and the junction held 8 bases outside the gene matches. Per the germline V gene, CDR1 is MNHEY and CDR2 is SVGAGI. This CDR3 spans 15 amino acids. Primers: 60 Vbeta forward and 13 Jbeta reverse. Sequenced by immunoSEQ multiplex PCR; TCRdb stores in-frame clones only, minus some. Found here are 130,000 or so clones, more than 75% of them singletons; the top ten hold less than 5.5%. The material sequenced was PBMCs. The sequence came from a woman in her twenties or thirties in good health and CMV-seronegative. V and J are TRBV6-5 and TRBJ1-2; TRBD1 aligns across 8 bases. CDR3 DNA sequence: TGTGCCAGCAGTTCCCCGAACAGGGGGGCCTATGGCTACACCTTC. Its protein product is CASSSPNRGAYGYTF.